The 17 T cell receptor beta chains below all came from one sample that was sequenced in a study of T-cell memory formation after mild COVID-19 (dated by TCRdb to the early 2020s). The library was obtained by 5' RACE. Sequencing used an Illumina NovaSeq 6000. TCRdb's own reprocessing of the public reads used fastp at Q25 and MiXCR and kept productive beta chains. Rows merge per CDR3 protein into single entries with the most common DNA and genes. Counted in this sample were hundreds of thousands of distinct CDR3 sequences; about 16% of them appeared once. Roughly a fifth of the sample is in the top ten clones. Sample: PBMCs or a T cell subset sorted from them (not recorded which). The source is a man aged 18 to 29 who had mild COVID-19 (a few samples of this study predate the infection). The sample titles of this study are shuffled in the database, so cell type and time point are left out; the donor was told from shared clones.

The chain uses TRBV19 and TRBJ1-1; D is undetermined. This CDR3 has 16 residues. Trimming cost V 1 base and J 0 bases, with 12 bases left between them. Germline CDR1 LNHDA, CDR2 SQIVND (reference sequence). The CDR3 region has the DNA TGTGCCAGTAGTATAGTTTGGGGAGGGATGAACACTGAAGCTTTCTTT. Protein sequence: CASSIVWGGMNTEAFF.

This clonotype was seen more than once but under ten times. The chain combines TRBV6-5 with TRBJ2-7; 7 positions agree with TRBD2. Germline CDR1 MNHEY, CDR2 SVGAGI. The CDR3 length is 13 residues. J was trimmed by 4 bases and V by 4 bases; bases with no gene match: 4. CDR3 in DNA: TGTGCCAGCAGTTCCCCCGGGGGGTACGAGCAGTACGTC. Encoded protein: CASSSPGGYEQYV.

This clonotype was seen only a few times. The genes are TRBV6-2 or TRBV6-3 and TRBJ2-7, with 8 nucleotides matching TRBD1. Per germline, CDR1 MNHEY and CDR2 SVGEGT. This CDR3 has 11 residues. V gave up 6 bases and J gave up 11 bases; unmatched junction bases: 6. The CDR3 DNA reads TGTGCCAGCAGCCTGGGACAGGAGAAGTACTTC. It specifies CASSLGQEKYF.

The table lists this clonotype with a few counts. V gene TRBV18 combines with J gene TRBJ2-1; D remains ambiguous. Per germline, CDR1 KGHSH and CDR2 LQKENI. The CDR3 extends over 12 amino acids. V dropped 3 bases and J dropped 10 bases, with 10 bases sitting between them. DNA of the CDR3: TGTGCCAGCTCACCGAACGACGGGGAGCAGTTCTTC. It yields the protein CASSPNDGEQFF.

V usage is TRBV4-3 and J usage is TRBJ2-1; TRBD2 matches at 9 bases. This CDR3 region has 17 residues. V shed 0 bases and J 7 bases; nucleotides not matched to a gene: 10. Germline values: CDR1 LGHNA, CDR2 YSLEER. CDR3 residues: CASSQDGSSGTPNEQFF. CDR3 DNA sequence: TGCGCCAGCAGCCAAGATGGATCTAGCGGGACCCCTAATGAGCAGTTCTTC.

This clonotype was seen a few times. J is TRBJ1-6 and V is TRBV20-1; TRBD1 matches 9 bases. Germline V lookup: CDR1 DFQATT, CDR2 SNEGSKA (reference sequence). The trim removed 4 bases at V and 6 bases at J, leaving 7 bases unmatched. This CDR3 comprises 15 residues. CDR3 in amino acids: CSATNTGQGNSPLHF. Written as DNA, the CDR3 is TGCAGTGCTACCAACACGGGACAGGGTAATTCACCCCTCCACTTT.

The table lists this clonotype with a few counts. The chain employs TRBV3-1 and TRBJ1-2, with a tentative D call TRBD1 (5 bases). CDR3 length equals 15 residues. The V gene lost 4 bases and the J gene lost 5 bases, with 17 bases spanning the gap. Per the germline V gene, CDR1 is LGHDT and CDR2 is YNNKEL (reference sequence). The CDR3 DNA follows: TGTGCCAGCAGCCCCCCCGGGGGTTTGGCGTATGGCTACACCTTC. It is translated as CASSPPGGLAYGYTF.

This clonotype was counted a few times. The genes are TRBV7-2 and TRBJ1-6; possible D gene TRBD1, 5 bases. In germline, CDR1 is SGHTA, CDR2 FQGNSA. Trimming stripped 1 base from V and 9 bases from J, with 16 bases between. The CDR3 has 16 residues. CDR3 region: CASSLGGVWEGSPLHF. The CDR3, as DNA: TGTGCCAGCAGCTTAGGGGGGGTGTGGGAAGGTTCACCCCTCCACTTT. The complete variable domain, with remaining parts taken from reference TRBV7-2 and TRBJ1-6, reads GAGVSQSPSNKVTEKGKDVELRCDPISGHTALYWYRQSLGQGLEFLIYFQGNSAPDKSGLPSDRFSAERTGGSVSTLTIQRTQQEDSAVYLCASSLGGVWEGSPLHFGNGTRLTVT.

This clonotype was seen repeatedly, ten times or more. J is TRBJ2-7 and V is TRBV4-2, with 13 bases aligning to TRBD2. Germline trimming cut 3 bases from V and 3 bases from J; bases unmatched to any gene: 2. Germline CDR1 is LGHNA and CDR2 is YNFKEQ. The CDR3 has 15 residues. DNA for the CDR3: TGTGCCAGCAGCCAGGGGACTAGCGGGGACTACGAGCAGTACTTC. Translating gives CASSQGTSGDYEQYF.

The table lists this clonotype with a few counts. Compared with germline, one end of the junction differs, possibly owing to a read error. The gene calls are TRBV12-3 or TRBV12-4 and TRBJ2-1; the D is unclear. This CDR3 has 14 amino acids. The CDR3 nucleotides read TGTGCCAGCAGCCCCTCCGGGTCCTTCAATGAGCAGTTCTTC. It codes for CASSPSGSFNEQFF.

This clonotype was detected a few times. The chain employs TRBV2 and TRBJ1-1; TRBD1 might be the D (6 bases). CDR1 and CDR2 (germline): SNHLY, FYNNEI. Trimming took off 7 bases at V and 0 bases at J, with 12 bases between the two ends. This CDR3 comprises 14 residues. CDR3 amino acids: CASNIGQLNTEAFF. The CDR3 nucleotides are TGTGCCAGCAACATCGGACAGTTGAACACTGAAGCTTTCTTT.

This clonotype was seen only a few times. The rearrangement uses TRBV5-4 and TRBJ2-1; TRBD1 aligns across 7 bases. Germline V gene sequence: CDR1 SGHNT, CDR2 YYREEE (reference sequence). The V gene end was trimmed by 4 bases and the J gene end by 8 bases; junction bases not matched to a gene: 9. There are 14 residues in the CDR3. The CDR3 loop is CASSPRGQGDEQFF. In DNA, the CDR3 is TGTGCCAGCAGCCCCAGAGGCCAGGGGGATGAGCAGTTCTTC.

V gene TRBV12-3 or TRBV12-4 combines with J gene TRBJ1-5; D remains ambiguous. Trimming cost V 4 bases and J 6 bases, with 10 bases left between them. CDR3 length equals 13 residues. In DNA form, the CDR3 reads TGTGCCAGCAGTTCCGCCCTCTCTCAGCCCCAGCATTTT. The encoded protein is CASSSALSQPQHF.

The table lists this clonotype with a few counts. The chain is built from TRBV6-5 and TRBJ1-2; perhaps TRBD1 as D (6 bases). CDR3 length equals 14 residues. The germline V gene has CDR1 MNHEY and CDR2 SVGAGI. The V end was cut by 2 bases, the J end by 2 bases, with 9 bases between. The DNA of the CDR3 is TGTGCCAGCAGTTACGACAGGAGAAACTATGGCTACACCTTC. Translation gives CASSYDRRNYGYTF.

This clonotype has a count of ten or more. The chain combines TRBV9 with TRBJ2-1; TRBD1 or TRBD2 may be the D gene (5 bases each). Germline V CDR1 and CDR2: SGDLS, YYNGEE. V was clipped by 3 bases and J by 4 bases, with 17 bases between them. The CDR3 is 16 residues long. The CDR3: CASSGGAPGAYNEQFF. CDR3 coding DNA: TGTGCCAGCAGCGGAGGGGCTCCTGGGGCTTACAATGAGCAGTTCTTC.

This clonotype turned up a few times. The V gene is TRBV29-1, the J gene TRBJ1-5; D perhaps matches TRBD1 (5 bases). This CDR3 contains 13 residues. Trimming removed 7 bases from V and 5 bases from J, with 15 bases in between. Per the germline V gene, CDR1 is SQVTM and CDR2 is ANQGSEA. In DNA, the CDR3 is TGCAGCGGGGCTTCGGGACCGGATCAGCCCCAGCATTTT. Translating it yields CSGASGPDQPQHF.

This clonotype was picked up a small number of times. This chain joins TRBV5-1 and TRBJ2-1; D tentatively fits TRBD1 or TRBD2 (5 bases each). This CDR3 is built from 15 residues. Trimming took off 5 bases at V and 4 bases at J, with 16 bases between the two ends. Germline values: CDR1 SGHRS, CDR2 YFSETQ. The CDR3 nucleotides read TGCGCCAGCAGGTCGGGTCCCGAGGGGTACAATGAGCAGTTCTTC. This translates into CASRSGPEGYNEQFF.